This T cell receptor beta chain was captured by sequencing in a study of radiotherapy plus CTLA-4 blockade in lung cancer. Study outcomes and limitations: Early shifts in blood T cell clones, with interferon-beta, reportedly predicted response best.

Germline CDR1 and CDR2: PRHDT and FYEKMQ (reference sequence). The CDR3 sequence is 17 residues long. Trimming removed 5 bases at V and 0 bases at J, with 19 bases between. TCRdb's table, derived via immunoSEQ multiplex PCR, lists solely in-frame clones and lacks some. The sample lists tens of thousands of clones; less than 85% were seen once. On this clone: The target antigen is unknown.

The source material was peripheral blood, sampled from a patient treated with radiotherapy plus ipilimumab. The J gene is TRBJ1-2, the V gene TRBV13; D possibly corresponds to TRBD1 (5 bases). The receptor was isolated from a human donor with non-small cell lung cancer whose response to radiotherapy plus ipilimumab could not be evaluated. Some clones in this sample may be carry-over from other donors' samples. CDR3 sequence reads: CASSPPTGGTANYGYTF. CDR3 in DNA: TGTGCCAGCAGCCCCCCCACAGGCGGGACGGCTAACTATGGCTACACCTTC.